The rows below give T cell receptor beta chains drawn from one sample of a study of blood T cell repertoires in COVID-19. The protocol was immunoSEQ multiplex PCR, while the TCRdb copy is restricted to in-frame clones and leaves out a portion. The table shows a few hundred thousand clones, with about 82% occurring only once. Input material: peripheral blood. These TCRs come from a man older than 75 with acute or convalescent COVID-19. CDR3s include the opening cysteine and the closing phenylalanine or tryptophan. A D gene is named only where the DNA matches it firmly. Where a row states a size, it is once, few, many or the class of an expanded clone; other rows omit it.

abundance	d_gene	v_gene	j_gene	CDR3nt	CDR3aa
.	.	TRBV10-3	TRBJ1-3	TGTGCCGTGACAGGCCTCTCTGGAAACACCATATATTTT	CAVTGLSGNTIYF
.	TRBD2	TRBV27	TRBJ2-3	TGTGCCAGCAGGAATAGCGGGGGGGGAAATACGCAGTATTTT	CASRNSGGGNTQYF
few	.	TRBV4-3	TRBJ1-1	TGCGCCAGCAGCCTTGGATTTGGGAGGAACACTGAAGCTTTCTTT	CASSLGFGRNTEAFF
.	.	TRBV3-1/TRBV3-2	TRBJ1-2	TGTGCCAGCAGCCCCGTCAGGGAGGGCCCCAGCACCTTC	CASSPVREGPSTF
.	.	TRBV6-5	TRBJ1-5	TGTGCCAGCAGTTACTTCCAAAATCAGCCCCAGCATTTT	CASSYFQNQPQHF
.	TRBD2	TRBV10-3	TRBJ2-7	TGTGCCATCAGTGTCACTAGCGGCTCCTACGAGCAGTACTTC	CAISVTSGSYEQYF
.	.	TRBV29-1	TRBJ1-1	TGCAGCGTTTTCGGTTTTAACACTGAAGCTTTCTTT	CSVFGFNTEAFF
.	TRBD1	TRBV6-5	TRBJ2-1	TGTGCCAGCAGTCAGGGGGCAAGGAATGAGCAGTTCTTC	CASSQGARNEQFF
once	.	TRBV4-2	TRBJ1-1	TGTGCCAGCAGCCAAGATCAAGCTTCCCGGGGCACTGAAGCTTTCTTT	CASSQDQASRGTEAFF
.	.	TRBV7-9	TRBJ2-1	TGTGCCAGCAGCTCCCATGGGGACACTGTACGGTTCTTC	CASSSHGDTVRFF
.	TRBD1	TRBV6-6	TRBJ1-1	TGTGCCAGCAGTCCCCCGACAGGGGGCTCTTGGGACACTGAAGCTTTCTTT	CASSPPTGGSWDTEAFF
.	.	TRBV7-2	TRBJ2-5	TGTGCCAGCAGCTTAGGACAGCAAGAGACCCAGTACTTC	CASSLGQQETQYF
.	TRBD1	TRBV6-6	TRBJ2-3	TGTGCCAGCACAAGGACAGGCGCAGATACGCAGTATTTT	CASTRTGADTQYF
.	.	TRBV19	TRBJ1-5	TGTGCCAGTACCAAGAGGGTGCTAGATATAGCCCAGCATTTT	CASTKRVLDIAQHF
.	TRBD1	TRBV18	TRBJ2-5	TGTGCCAGCTCCCGGGACAGCCAAGAGACCCAGTACTTC	CASSRDSQETQYF
.	TRBD1	TRBV28	TRBJ2-2	TGTGCCAGCAGTAGTACTCTGGACAGGCCGAATGGGGAGCTGTTTTTT	CASSSTLDRPNGELFF
.	.	TRBV5-5	TRBJ2-7	TGTGCCAGCAGGGTCATAGGCGGGGGCCCTTACGAGCAGTACTTC	CASRVIGGGPYEQYF
.	TRBD2	TRBV7-2	TRBJ2-7	TGTGCCAGCAGCCCGGGAGGGCCCGGCTCCTACGAGCAGTACTTC	CASSPGGPGSYEQYF
.	.	TRBV6-5	TRBJ1-6	TGTGCCAGCAGTTACCGGACAGATAATTCACCCCTCCACTTT	CASSYRTDNSPLHF
.	.	TRBV28	TRBJ1-3	TGTGCCAGCAGTCCCCCGGGGGGCTCTGGAAACACCATATATTTT	CASSPPGGSGNTIYF
.	.	TRBV10-3	TRBJ1-2	TGTGCCATCAGGAACCTGGACAGCCATGGCTACACCTTC	CAIRNLDSHGYTF
.	TRBD1	TRBV29-1	TRBJ2-7	TGCAGCGTTGGAAGGGGGCAGGCCTACGAGCAGTACTTC	CSVGRGQAYEQYF
.	TRBD1	TRBV11-3	TRBJ2-7	TGTGCCAGCAGCCTTGGACAGGGGGCAGGGGAGCAGTACTTC	CASSLGQGAGEQYF
.	TRBD1	TRBV2	TRBJ2-6	TGTGCCAGCAGCCTGCGTGGACAGGGGGCGAACTCTGGGGCCAACGTCCTGACTTTC	CASSLRGQGANSGANVLTF
.	.	TRBV28	TRBJ1-5	TGTGCCAGCAGTTTGAGCGCGGGGAGCAATCAGCCCCAGCATTTT	CASSLSAGSNQPQHF
once	TRBD2	TRBV28	TRBJ2-5	TGTGCCAGCAGTTTTTTTGGACTAGCGGGGAGTCAAGAGACCCAGTACTTC	CASSFFGLAGSQETQYF
once	TRBD1	TRBV29-1	TRBJ2-7	TGCAGCGCCTTAACAGGGGAAGGGGGCGAGCAGTACTTC	CSALTGEGGEQYF
.	.	TRBV5-1	TRBJ2-5	TGCGCCAGCAGCTCGGGGAACGGACCTCAAGAGACCCAGTACTTC	CASSSGNGPQETQYF
.	TRBD1	TRBV6-5	TRBJ1-1	TGTGCCAGCAGCCGGACAGGGGCTGACACTGAAGCTTTCTTT	CASSRTGADTEAFF
.	TRBD1	TRBV2	TRBJ1-2	TGTGCCAGCAGTCCTGGACAGGGAGGAAACTATGGCTACACCTTC	CASSPGQGGNYGYTF
few	TRBD1	TRBV6-6	TRBJ1-5	TGTGCCAGCAGTAGGGACAGGGATCAGCCCCAGCATTTT	CASSRDRDQPQHF
.	TRBD1	TRBV6-5	TRBJ1-1	TGTGCCAGCAGCCCGGCAGGGGGCGTGGTAACTGAAGCTTTCTTT	CASSPAGGVVTEAFF
.	.	TRBV19	TRBJ1-5	TGTGCCATAGGAAGGAGAGCTTCTAGCAATCAGCCCCAGCATTTT	CAIGRRASSNQPQHF
.	.	TRBV18	TRBJ2-7	TGTGCCAGCTCACCCAGGGGGGACCCCCTTTCGGGCGAGCAGTACTTC	CASSPRGDPLSGEQYF
.	.	TRBV2	TRBJ1-5	TGTGCCAGCTGGCGCGGGGAGACTAGCAATCAGCCCCAGCATTTT	CASWRGETSNQPQHF
.	.	TRBV15	TRBJ1-5	TGTGCCACCAGCAGAGATGGGGGGGTGGGTCAGCCCCAGCATTTT	CATSRDGGVGQPQHF
.	.	TRBV10-3	TRBJ1-2	TGTGCCATCAGGGGTCGGAGTTATGGCTACACCTTC	CAIRGRSYGYTF
once	.	TRBV24-1	TRBJ1-2	TGTGCCACCAGTGAAAGCACCGGGTTCTATGGCTACACCTTC	CATSESTGFYGYTF
.	TRBD1	TRBV2	TRBJ1-1	TGTGCCAGCAGAGATGGACAGGGGCTTCAGGAAGCTTTCTTT	CASRDGQGLQEAFF
.	TRBD1	TRBV25-1	TRBJ1-5	TGTGCCAGCAGCCAGACAGGGGTTAGCAATCAGCCCCAGCATTTT	CASSQTGVSNQPQHF
few	TRBD1	TRBV6-5	TRBJ1-2	TGTGCCACTATGACCCGGGACAGGGCCCCTTATGGCTACACCTTC	CATMTRDRAPYGYTF
.	TRBD1	TRBV5-1	TRBJ1-2	TGCGCCAGCAGCCTTACAGGGGCCGCTGGCTACACCTTC	CASSLTGAAGYTF
.	.	TRBV18	TRBJ2-7	TGTGCCAGCTCACCAAGCGCGGACGAGCAGTACTTC	CASSPSADEQYF
.	TRBD2	TRBV6-5	TRBJ2-5	TGTGCCAGCAGTTTCCCGGGACTAGGAACCCAGTACTTC	CASSFPGLGTQYF
.	.	TRBV3-1/TRBV3-2	TRBJ2-5	TGTGCCAGCAGCCACAGGTCCGAACAAGAGACCCAGTACTTC	CASSHRSEQETQYF
few	.	TRBV12-3/TRBV12-4	TRBJ1-2	TGTGCCAGCAGCCCCGGGACATCCTTTGGCTACACCTTC	CASSPGTSFGYTF
.	TRBD1	TRBV6-6	TRBJ1-1	TGTGCCAGCAGGGCTACAGGGGTCACTGAAGCTTTCTTT	CASRATGVTEAFF
.	TRBD2	TRBV28	TRBJ2-3	TGTGCCAGCAGTCGGACTAGCGGGAGGGATACGCAGTATTTT	CASSRTSGRDTQYF
.	.	TRBV28	TRBJ1-6	TGTGCCAGCAGTTTATTAGGGCGGCAGGGTCTCCACTTT	CASSLLGRQGLHF
.	TRBD1	TRBV24-1	TRBJ2-2	TGTGCCACCAGTGATCACAGGGGGCGCGGCACCGGGGAGCTGTTTTTT	CATSDHRGRGTGELFF
.	.	TRBV9	TRBJ2-1	TGTGCCAGCAGCCTCCGACCGGAGTGGGCCTACAATGAGCAGTTCTTC	CASSLRPEWAYNEQFF
.	.	TRBV4-2	TRBJ1-6	TGTGCCAGCAGCCAAGTCGAGAGAAAGAATTCACCCCTCCACTTT	CASSQVERKNSPLHF
once	.	TRBV6-1	TRBJ2-7	TGTGCCAGCAGTGATGAGGGATGGAGCTCCTACGAGCAGTACTTC	CASSDEGWSSYEQYF
.	.	TRBV6-6	TRBJ1-3	TGTGCCAGCGATGGGCCAGGGCGAGGAACTGGAAACACCATATATTTT	CASDGPGRGTGNTIYF
.	TRBD1	TRBV5-1	TRBJ2-1	TGCGCCAGCAGCTTGGGGGACAGCAATGAGCAGTTCTTC	CASSLGDSNEQFF
.	.	TRBV19	TRBJ1-1	TGTGCCAGTAGTTCTGAGGGTCATCGTGACACTGAAGCTTTCTTT	CASSSEGHRDTEAFF
.	.	TRBV28	TRBJ1-5	TGTGCCAGCAGCCGTACGGGGGGGATACAGCCCCAGCATTTT	CASSRTGGIQPQHF